This TCR beta chain emerged from a study of blood T cell repertoires in COVID-19. Overall study context: The United States, Italy and Spain supplied acute and convalescent COVID-19 samples. Sources were T cells, B-cell-depleted T cells, or PBMCs; the material itself was cDNA or gDNA.

In the source study's methods: Using reference gene primer amplification, nucleated cell counts were estimated. The data were produced by immunoSEQ multiplex PCR, yet TCRdb's version contains in-frame clones alone and is incomplete. V, J and clone size are those of that table, while D and trimming were read from the DNA. The top ten clones hold around 1.7% of a sample with about 150,000 clones, over 65% of them seen once. This CDR3 has 17 residues. Trimming pared 6 bases from V and 0 bases from J, leaving 18 bases between. Germline CDR1 and CDR2: MNHEY and SMNVEV (reference sequence). Sequenced: peripheral blood. V gene TRBV27 combines with J gene TRBJ1-3; D is undetermined. The sequence came from a man older than 75 with acute or convalescent COVID-19. The CDR3 sequence is CASSSTKGAFSGNTIYF. The DNA for the CDR3 is TGTGCCAGCAGCAGTACTAAAGGAGCTTTCTCTGGAAACACCATATATTTT.